Presented here are 3 T cell receptor beta chains from one specimen sequenced in a study of technical replicates of blood from a few donors. The data were produced by immunoSEQ multiplex PCR, yet TCRdb's version contains in-frame clones alone and is incomplete. The profile shows tens of thousands of clones, 90% of them singletons. Sequenced input: PBMCs. The receptors were gathered from a human donor in good health. Some clones in this sample may be carry-over from other donors' samples.

The V and J genes are TRBV30 and TRBJ2-7, with a possible D match to TRBD1 (5 bases). CDR1 is GTSNPN and CDR2 is SVGIG in the germline V gene (reference sequence). The CDR3 has 16 amino acids. V lost 3 bases to trimming and J lost 2 bases, with 20 bases between them. The CDR3 DNA reads TGTGCCTGGAGCCCGGCAGGGATCTACAAGACCTACGAGCAGTACTTC. Its translation: CAWSPAGIYKTYEQYF. Based on the CDR3 plus reference TRBV30 and TRBJ2-7, the full variable domain is SQTIHQWPATLVQPVGSPLSLECTVEGTSNPNLYWYRQAAGRGLQLLFYSVGIGQISSEVPQNLSASRPQDRQFILSSKKLLLSDSGFYLCAWSPAGIYKTYEQYFGPGTRLTVT.

V is TRBV19 and J is TRBJ2-4; TRBD2 matches 10 bases. The junction had 2 bases not matched to a gene; V was cut back by 6 bases and J by 0 bases. Germline V gives CDR1 LNHDA, CDR2 SQIVND (reference sequence). There are 15 residues in the CDR3. CDR3 nucleotides: TGTGCCAGTAGCGGACTAGCGGTAGCCAAAAACATTCAGTACTTC. This encodes CASSGLAVAKNIQYF.

CDR3 region: CASSPITLSDKGAYEQYF. Here the CDR3 DNA reads TGTGCCAGCAGTCCGATTACCCTCTCGGATAAAGGGGCCTACGAGCAGTACTTC. The rearrangement links TRBV27 to TRBJ2-7; tentatively, D is TRBD1 (5 bases). Per germline, CDR1 MNHEY and CDR2 SMNVEV (reference sequence). The CDR3 consists of 18 residues. Trimming removed 5 bases from V and 2 bases from J, with 25 bases in between.